This is a list of T cell receptor beta chains from one sample in a study of T cells after yellow fever vaccination. TCRdb reanalysed the 5' RACE reads using MiXCR and keeps one entry per CDR3 protein. The sample carries a few hundred thousand distinct CDR3 sequences, around 13% recorded once. This specimen consisted of CD4+ T cells sorted from PBMCs, obtained 15 days after the yellow fever booster vaccination. These receptors all stem from a young man who received the YFV17D yellow fever vaccine. Both conserved end residues are part of each CDR3. The D gene is left open where the match is weak. Only some rows state a clone size, as once, few, many or a class for expanded clones.

D: TRBD1
J: TRBJ1-5
length: 14
size: NA
V: TRBV25-1
CDR3: CASSEGTAGGPQHF
DNA: TGTGCCAGCAGTGAAGGGACAGCCGGGGGGCCCCAGCATTTT

D: NA
J: TRBJ2-5
length: 13
size: few
V: TRBV12-3/TRBV12-4
CDR3: CASSYYFQETQYF
DNA: TGTGCCAGCAGTTACTACTTCCAAGAGACCCAGTACTTC

D: TRBD2
J: TRBJ2-1
length: 15
size: NA
V: TRBV20-1
CDR3: CSARATSGGRNEQFF
DNA: TGCAGTGCTAGAGCCACTAGCGGGGGGAGAAATGAGCAGTTCTTC

D: TRBD2
J: TRBJ2-3
length: 13
size: many
V: TRBV6-2/TRBV6-3
CDR3: CASSYKRGNPWYF
DNA: TGTGCCAGCAGTTATAAGCGGGGGAATCCGTGGTATTTT

D: TRBD1
J: TRBJ1-6
length: 16
size: many
V: TRBV27
CDR3: CASSRRSGTGDSPLHF
DNA: TGTGCCAGCAGTCGACGATCCGGGACAGGGGATTCACCCCTCCACTTT

D: NA
J: TRBJ1-1
length: 14
size: NA
V: TRBV7-9
CDR3: CASSFWGRSTEAFF
DNA: TGTGCCAGCAGCTTCTGGGGGAGGAGCACTGAAGCTTTCTTT

D: TRBD2
J: TRBJ2-5
length: 15
size: many
V: TRBV7-6
CDR3: CASRWDSGGQETQYF
DNA: TGTGCCAGCAGATGGGATTCGGGGGGGCAAGAGACCCAGTACTTC

D: NA
J: TRBJ2-3
length: 14
size: few
V: TRBV29-1
CDR3: CSVDGGPGTDTQYF
DNA: TGCAGCGTTGATGGTGGCCCCGGCACAGATACGCAGTATTTT

D: TRBD1
J: TRBJ2-2
length: 16
size: NA
V: TRBV20-1
CDR3: CSARDLRGQSAGELFF
DNA: TGCAGTGCTAGAGATCTCAGGGGACAGTCGGCCGGGGAGCTGTTTTTT

D: TRBD1
J: TRBJ1-2
length: 14
size: NA
V: TRBV4-1
CDR3: CASSQEGNRGGYTF
DNA: TGCGCCAGCAGCCAAGAAGGGAACAGGGGCGGCTACACCTTC

D: TRBD1
J: TRBJ1-2
length: 16
size: NA
V: TRBV2
CDR3: CASSERRGTGGYGYTF
DNA: TGTGCCAGCAGTGAAAGAAGGGGGACAGGGGGCTATGGCTACACCTTC

D: NA
J: TRBJ2-7
length: 13
size: NA
V: TRBV13
CDR3: CASATADSYEQYF
DNA: TGTGCCAGCGCGACAGCTGACTCCTACGAGCAGTACTTC

D: NA
J: TRBJ1-2
length: 14
size: few
V: TRBV7-2
CDR3: CASSPRPGEYGYTF
DNA: TGTGCCAGCAGCCCCCGCCCAGGGGAGTATGGCTACACCTTC

D: NA
J: TRBJ1-5
length: 12
size: many
V: TRBV29-1
CDR3: CSVGGDNQPQHF
DNA: TGCAGCGTCGGGGGAGACAATCAGCCCCAGCATTTT

D: NA
J: TRBJ1-6
length: 15
size: few
V: TRBV6-1
CDR3: CASTGESSYNSPLHF
DNA: TGTGCCAGCACCGGGGAGAGCTCCTATAATTCACCCCTCCACTTT

D: TRBD1
J: TRBJ1-2
length: 13
size: NA
V: TRBV27
CDR3: CASRPTGAYGYTF
DNA: TGTGCCAGCAGACCGACAGGGGCCTATGGCTACACCTTC

D: TRBD1
J: TRBJ2-7
length: 15
size: few
V: TRBV4-3
CDR3: CASSRSRTGIYEQYF
DNA: TGCGCCAGCAGCCGATCCAGGACAGGGATCTACGAGCAGTACTTC

D: NA
J: TRBJ2-4
length: 12
size: few
V: TRBV24-1
CDR3: CATSGRGDIQYF
DNA: TGTGCCACCAGTGGCCGCGGGGACATTCAGTACTTC

D: NA
J: TRBJ2-5
length: 14
size: few
V: TRBV5-1
CDR3: CASSLAVGQETQYF
DNA: TGCGCCAGCAGCTTGGCCGTCGGTCAAGAGACCCAGTACTTC

D: NA
J: TRBJ1-2
length: 14
size: NA
V: TRBV10-1
CDR3: CASSSLGHGYGYTF
DNA: TGCGCCAGCAGTAGCCTAGGACACGGGTATGGCTACACCTTC

D: NA
J: TRBJ1-1
length: 13
size: few
V: TRBV6-5
CDR3: CASSPRMDTEAFF
DNA: TGTGCCAGCAGCCCCAGGATGGACACTGAAGCTTTCTTT

D: TRBD1
J: TRBJ2-1
length: 13
size: few
V: TRBV20-1
CDR3: CSAPGQGYNEQFF
DNA: TGCAGTGCCCCGGGACAGGGGTACAATGAGCAGTTCTTC

D: NA
J: TRBJ2-3
length: 13
size: NA
V: TRBV20-1
CDR3: CSARTASTDTQYF
DNA: TGCAGTGCCAGGACAGCTAGCACAGATACGCAGTATTTT

D: NA
J: TRBJ1-1
length: 15
size: few
V: TRBV6-5
CDR3: CASSYVRSGNTEAFF
DNA: TGTGCCAGCAGTTACGTCCGGAGCGGGAACACTGAAGCTTTCTTT

D: TRBD1
J: TRBJ2-5
length: 15
size: NA
V: TRBV5-1
CDR3: CASRGTGSLQETQYF
DNA: TGCGCCAGCAGAGGGACAGGGTCCCTACAAGAGACCCAGTACTTC

D: TRBD1
J: TRBJ1-2
length: 16
size: NA
V: TRBV7-9
CDR3: CASSLAPTGAIYGYTF
DNA: TGTGCCAGCAGCTTAGCCCCGACAGGGGCCATCTATGGCTACACCTTC

D: TRBD2
J: TRBJ2-3
length: 18
size: NA
V: TRBV5-1
CDR3: CASSLLLSGGVGADTQYF
DNA: TGCGCCAGCAGCTTGCTTCTGAGCGGGGGGGTCGGGGCAGATACGCAGTATTTT

D: NA
J: TRBJ1-1
length: 14
size: NA
V: TRBV27
CDR3: CASSPQSWNTEAFF
DNA: TGTGCCAGCAGTCCTCAGAGCTGGAACACTGAAGCTTTCTTT

D: TRBD2
J: TRBJ2-3
length: 11
size: NA
V: TRBV20-1
CDR3: CSAYASGTQYF
DNA: TGCAGTGCTTACGCTAGCGGAACGCAGTATTTT

D: NA
J: TRBJ2-5
length: 13
size: few
V: TRBV7-9
CDR3: CASSLAVKETQYF
DNA: TGTGCCAGCAGCTTAGCGGTGAAAGAGACCCAGTACTTC

D: NA
J: TRBJ2-6
length: 15
size: few
V: TRBV6-1
CDR3: CASLGRTAGANVLTF
DNA: TGTGCCAGCCTGGGGAGAACGGCTGGGGCCAACGTCCTGACTTTC

D: TRBD2
J: TRBJ2-2
length: 21
size: few
V: TRBV20-1
CDR3: CSAREVHLRSFAGGDTGELFF
DNA: TGCAGTGCTAGAGAAGTCCACCTCAGGTCTTTCGCGGGGGGGGACACCGGGGAGCTGTTTTTT

D: NA
J: TRBJ1-6
length: 16
size: few
V: TRBV6-5
CDR3: CASSYSWASHNSPLHF
DNA: TGTGCCAGCAGTTATTCGTGGGCCAGCCATAATTCACCCCTCCACTTT

D: NA
J: TRBJ1-3
length: 15
size: NA
V: TRBV7-3
CDR3: CASSPNPGTGNTIYF
DNA: TGTGCCAGCAGCCCTAATCCCGGCACTGGAAACACCATATATTTT

D: NA
J: TRBJ2-1
length: 13
size: few
V: TRBV12-3/TRBV12-4
CDR3: CASSLRDNSEQFF
DNA: TGTGCCAGCAGTTTAAGAGACAATAGTGAGCAGTTCTTC

D: NA
J: TRBJ1-1
length: 13
size: many
V: TRBV27
CDR3: CASSRDRGNEAFF
DNA: TGTGCCAGCAGTAGGGACCGGGGCAATGAAGCTTTCTTT

D: NA
J: TRBJ1-1
length: 10
size: NA
V: TRBV6-1
CDR3: CASPNTEAFF
DNA: TGTGCCAGCCCGAACACTGAAGCTTTCTTT

D: NA
J: TRBJ2-5
length: 17
size: few
V: TRBV11-2
CDR3: CASSLDRGGLPLETQYF
DNA: TGTGCCAGCAGCTTAGATCGGGGCGGGCTACCTCTTGAGACCCAGTACTTC

D: NA
J: TRBJ2-7
length: 12
size: NA
V: TRBV20-1
CDR3: CSATTGPYEQYF
DNA: TGCAGTGCTACTACAGGGCCCTACGAGCAGTACTTC

D: NA
J: TRBJ2-7
length: 14
size: NA
V: TRBV6-6
CDR3: CASSPPLPTYEQYF
DNA: TGTGCCAGCAGTCCGCCCCTTCCAACCTACGAGCAGTACTTC

D: NA
J: TRBJ2-3
length: 14
size: NA
V: TRBV2
CDR3: CASTGTRSTDTQYF
DNA: TGTGCCAGCACCGGCACGCGAAGCACAGATACGCAGTATTTT

D: NA
J: TRBJ1-1
length: 12
size: many
V: TRBV27
CDR3: CASSFSRGEAFF
DNA: TGTGCCAGCAGTTTTAGCAGGGGCGAAGCTTTCTTT

D: NA
J: TRBJ2-3
length: 15
size: NA
V: TRBV30
CDR3: CAWSVQGNLEDTQYF
DNA: TGTGCCTGGAGTGTACAGGGTAACCTAGAGGATACGCAGTATTTT

D: NA
J: TRBJ2-7
length: 11
size: few
V: TRBV24-1
CDR3: CATSDGTGTYF
DNA: TGTGCCACCAGTGATGGGACCGGGACGTACTTC

D: NA
J: TRBJ2-5
length: 12
size: NA
V: TRBV4-3
CDR3: CASSQVGGTQYF
DNA: TGCGCCAGCAGCCAAGTGGGAGGGACCCAGTACTTC

D: NA
J: TRBJ1-6
length: 17
size: few
V: TRBV6-5
CDR3: CASSYTAQRHYNSPLHF
DNA: TGTGCCAGCAGTTACACAGCACAGAGACACTATAATTCACCCCTCCACTTT

D: NA
J: TRBJ2-1
length: 15
size: few
V: TRBV6-1
CDR3: CASSERGAGNNEQFF
DNA: TGTGCCAGCAGTGAAAGGGGCGCAGGCAACAATGAGCAGTTCTTC

D: TRBD1
J: TRBJ1-4
length: 15
size: NA
V: TRBV20-1
CDR3: CSATPSGTGVRKLFF
DNA: TGCAGTGCTACACCCTCCGGGACAGGGGTCCGGAAACTGTTTTTT

D: TRBD1
J: TRBJ1-2
length: 13
size: few
V: TRBV7-9
CDR3: CASSPGQGAGYTF
DNA: TGTGCCAGCAGCCCTGGACAGGGGGCTGGCTACACCTTC

D: TRBD1
J: TRBJ2-1
length: 12
size: few
V: TRBV19
CDR3: CASSILGGGQFF
DNA: TGTGCCAGTAGTATCTTAGGGGGCGGGCAGTTCTTC

D: NA
J: TRBJ1-2
length: 13
size: few
V: TRBV14
CDR3: CASSQWTFYGYTF
DNA: TGTGCCAGCAGCCAATGGACTTTCTATGGCTACACCTTC

D: NA
J: TRBJ2-2
length: 16
size: few
V: TRBV25-1
CDR3: CASSEFGQGHPGELFF
DNA: TGTGCCAGCAGTGAATTCGGCCAGGGCCATCCCGGGGAGCTGTTTTTT

D: TRBD2
J: TRBJ2-3
length: 16
size: few
V: TRBV30
CDR3: CAWNSGLAGGADTQYF
DNA: TGTGCCTGGAACTCGGGACTAGCGGGGGGAGCAGATACGCAGTATTTT

D: NA
J: TRBJ1-5
length: 13
size: NA
V: TRBV20-1
CDR3: CSAKKLGNQPQHF
DNA: TGCAGTGCTAAAAAGTTGGGTAATCAGCCCCAGCATTTT

D: NA
J: TRBJ1-6
length: 17
size: NA
V: TRBV4-1
CDR3: CASSPRTESSYNSPLHF
DNA: TGCGCCAGCAGCCCCCGGACGGAGAGCTCCTATAATTCACCCCTCCACTTT